This T cell receptor beta chain was documented in a study of cytomegalovirus exposure and HLA in healthy donors. This clone was seen more than once but under ten times. What it binds is unknown. Broader study findings: Exclusion as indistinguishable affected some V segments, including TRBV6-2 and TRBV6-3.

The V gene lost 6 bases and the J gene lost 5 bases, with 19 bases spanning the gap. Germline V gene sequence: CDR1 MNHNS, CDR2 SASEGT. This CDR3 comprises 15 residues. Vbeta (60) and Jbeta (13) primers were used in the PCR. Here immunoSEQ multiplex PCR was the method, and the copy in TCRdb shows in-frame clones only, minus some. This table holds around 150,000 clones, approximately 83% found once. The J gene is TRBJ2-5, the V gene TRBV6-1; D possibly corresponds to TRBD1 (6 bases). Source material: PBMCs. The receptor's source is a male donor in good health and CMV-seronegative. The CDR3 coding sequence is TGTGCCAGCAGGGACCCCAGGGGCCCCGCGGAGACCCAGTACTTC. Protein: CASRDPRGPAETQYF.